The 8 T cell receptor beta chains below were found in one sample sequenced in a study of T cell repertoires in cytomegalovirus infection. Each CDR3 protein is one row after TCRdb ran MiXCR on the reads. The sample has approximately 310,000 distinct CDR3 sequences, more than 20% seen once. Their antigen targets remain unknown. Here the sequenced sample was cultured PBMCs, taken from culture after CMV antigen stimulation. These receptors came from a human donor in good health (CMV status not recorded). Some clones in this sample may be carry-over from other donors' samples.

This clonotype was counted ten times or more. V usage is TRBV7-2 and J usage is TRBJ2-3; 10 bases are a match to TRBD2. Trimming cost V 1 base and J 7 bases; bases outside gene matches: 11. The germline V gene has CDR1 SGHTA and CDR2 FQGNSA. CDR3 length equals 17 residues. This chain's CDR3 is CASSLVGLADHTYTQYF. The CDR3 bases are TGTGCCAGCAGCTTAGTAGGACTAGCGGACCACACTTATACGCAGTATTTT.

This clonotype was seen only once. The chain employs TRBV7-2 and TRBJ1-6; no firm D call. Germline CDR1 is SGHTA and CDR2 is FQGNSA. CDR3 length: 15 residues. Trimming took 1 base from V and 7 from J, leaving 11 bases between them. The CDR3 DNA reads TGTACCAGCAGCTTAGTTAGGCTGGGGAATTCACCCCTCCACTTT. This sequence encodes CTSSLVRLGNSPLHF.

J is TRBJ2-1 and V is TRBV20-1, with TRBD2 matching 9 bases. CDR1 DFQATT and CDR2 SNEGSKA come from the germline V gene (reference sequence). Trimming removed 3 bases from V and 5 bases from J; junction bases left unmatched: 11. This CDR3 region has 16 residues. The CDR3 reads CSASGGLAGWDNEQFF. In DNA form, the CDR3 reads TGCAGTGCTAGCGGGGGGCTAGCGGGATGGGACAATGAGCAGTTCTTC.

As to this clonotype: One base away lies a much larger clone, so this may be a sequencing read error. The chain employs TRBV7-2 and TRBJ1-4; D is undetermined. CDR3 length: 13 residues. Trimming took 6 bases from V and 0 from J, leaving 5 bases between them. The germline CDR1 and CDR2 sequences are SGHTA and FQGNSA. The CDR3 sequence is CASRLTTNEKLFF. The CDR3 region has the DNA TGTGCCAGCAGACTCACAACTAATGAAAAACTGTTTTTT.

This rearrangement joins TRBV14 to TRBJ1-2; a weak D match, TRBD1 (6 bases). Trimming shortened V by 7 bases and J by 10 bases, and 19 bases separated the two germline ends. Per the germline V gene, CDR1 is SGHDN and CDR2 is FVKESK. The CDR3 is 13 amino acids. CDR3 loop: CASNTSGNRDYTF. The CDR3 nucleotides read TGTGCCAGCAATACGTCGGGCAACAGGGACTACACCTTC.

This clonotype appeared a few times. This chain connects TRBV11-3 to TRBJ2-1; perhaps TRBD2 as D (5 bases). The CDR3 sequence is 16 residues long. Germline V lookup: CDR1 SGHNT, CDR2 YENEEA. V shed 5 bases and J shed 2 bases, with 16 bases lying between them. This CDR3 is CASSPSLGRAYNEQFF. The CDR3 region has the DNA TGTGCCAGCAGCCCCTCGCTCGGGCGGGCCTACAATGAGCAGTTCTTC.

The J gene is TRBJ1-5, the V gene TRBV6-5; D call uncertain. The V gene's germline CDR1 is MNHEY and CDR2 SVGAGI. Trimming pared 0 bases from V and 10 bases from J, leaving 10 bases between. The CDR3 runs 13 residues. The CDR3 protein is CASSYSRVGPQHF. CDR3 nucleotide sequence: TGTGCCAGCAGTTACTCGAGGGTGGGTCCCCAGCATTTT.

V gene TRBV15 combines with J gene TRBJ2-1; 10 bases map to TRBD2. The V gene's germline CDR1 is LNHNV and CDR2 YYDKDF (reference sequence). This CDR3 has 15 amino acids. Unmatched junction bases numbered 8, after V lost 3 bases and J lost 9 bases. The CDR3 reads CATSRPGLALGEQFF. The CDR3 coding sequence is TGTGCCACCAGCAGGCCGGGACTAGCGTTGGGTGAGCAGTTCTTC.